This entry describes one TCR beta chain. Its antigen is still unknown. Via MiXCR, TCRdb re-called the 5' RACE reads, giving one row per CDR3 protein. The table has some 120,000 distinct CDR3 sequences, over 12% seen once. The data originate from a study of T cells after yellow fever vaccination. Study-level results: FACS-sorted repertoires could harbor abundant contaminating bulk-population clonotypes.

The length of the CDR3 is 15 residues. CDR1 is MNHEY, CDR2 SVGEGT, per germline. The V end lost 2 bases, the J end lost 4 bases, and 15 bases lay between the germline ends. The TCR was taken from a man between 18 and 35 years old who received the YFV17D yellow fever vaccine. The specimen comprised CD8+ T cells sorted from PBMCs, sampled 5 days after the yellow fever booster vaccination. The genes are TRBV6-2 or TRBV6-3 and TRBJ2-7; no firm D call. The CDR3: CASSYPALTPYEQYF. In DNA, the CDR3 is TGTGCCAGCAGTTACCCGGCCTTGACCCCTTACGAGCAGTACTTC.